This TCR beta chain is from a study of cytomegalovirus exposure and HLA in healthy donors. The V and J ends lost 1 base and 9 bases, in that order; junction bases with no gene match: 11. The V gene's germline CDR1 is SEHNR and CDR2 FQNEAQ (reference sequence). This CDR3 comprises 15 residues. For this clone: Antigen: not known.

This PCR relied on a set of 60 Vbeta primers and 13 Jbeta primers. This table comes from immunoSEQ multiplex PCR, and its TCRdb copy is limited to in-frame clones, with some not included. The sample shows some 180,000 clones, approximately 70% of them seen only once. General study findings and limits: Being indistinguishable, some V segments were excluded, TRBV6-2 and TRBV6-3 among them. The authors enumerated 180 or so TCR beta chains as linked to cytomegalovirus.

This sequence originates from a woman aged 30 to 39 in good health and CMV-seronegative. The sequenced sample was PBMCs. The V gene is TRBV7-9, the J gene TRBJ1-2, with 7 bases lining up with TRBD1. In DNA form, the CDR3 reads TGTGCCAGCAGCTTAGTGTTGGGACAGAGGTGTAGCTACACCTTC. Translation: CASSLVLGQRCSYTF.